This passage covers 14 T cell receptor beta chains from one sample sequenced in a study of T cell responses to AZD1222 COVID-19 vaccine. Data came from immunoSEQ multiplex PCR; TCRdb stores just in-frame clones and leaves some out. Altogether about 120,000 clones are present, about 93% being singletons, with the ten largest covering 4.5% to 6%. The sequencing here drew on peripheral blood, taken 28 days after the second AZD1222 dose. The receptors derive from an adult who received the AZD1222 COVID-19 vaccine.

This clone was seen only once. This chain links TRBV6-2 or TRBV6-3 with TRBJ1-3; D ambiguous. Trimming cost V 3 bases and J 1 base, with 7 bases left between them. The CDR3 loop spans 14 amino acids. In germline, CDR1 is MNHEY, CDR2 SVGEGT. CDR3 amino acids: CASSYEGSGNTIYF. The DNA for the CDR3 is TGTGCCAGCAGTTATGAGGGTTCTGGAAACACCATATATTTT.

V usage is TRBV14 and J usage is TRBJ2-3, with D uncertain. The CDR3 consists of 13 residues. With 4 bases removed from V and 7 bases from J, the gap between germline ends came to 12 bases. The germline V gene encodes CDR1 SGHDN and CDR2 FVKESK. The CDR3 sequence: CASSPFQANTQYF. As DNA, the CDR3 is TGTGCCAGCAGCCCCTTCCAGGCCAATACGCAGTATTTT. The full variable domain, completed using reference TRBV14 and TRBJ2-3, is EAGVTQFPSHSVIEKGQTVTLRCDPISGHDNLYWYRRVMGKEIKFLLHFVKESKQDESGMPNNRFLAERTGGTYSTLKVQPAELEDSGVYFCASSPFQANTQYFGPGTRLTVL.

This chain uses TRBV18 with TRBJ1-1, with D hard to call. The CDR3 contains 14 residues. Germline lookup yields CDR1 KGHSH and CDR2 LQKENI. The V and J ends lost 3 bases and 11 bases respectively, with 19 bases between them. The CDR3 region is CASSPLKNPDQAFF. CDR3 coding DNA: TGTGCCAGCTCACCCCTGAAGAATCCCGACCAGGCTTTCTTT.

The rearrangement uses TRBV25-1 and TRBJ1-2; D is unresolved. Trimming cost V 3 bases and J 4 bases, with 12 bases left between them. Germline loops: CDR1 MGHDK, CDR2 SYGVNS. CDR3 length: 14 residues. The DNA for the CDR3 is TGTGCCAGCAGTGAGGCTAGGGCCACCTATGGCTACACCTTC. As protein: CASSEARATYGYTF.

This clone came up once. The chain couples TRBV4-1 to TRBJ2-7; TRBD2 matches at 8 bases. The CDR3 is made up of 15 amino acids. With 0 bases clipped from V and 7 bases from J, the junction kept 8 bases outside the gene matches. The germline gives CDR1 MGHRA, CDR2 YSYEKL. The CDR3 sequence: CASSQEPGGPREQYF. Written as DNA, the CDR3 is TGCGCCAGCAGCCAAGAGCCGGGGGGGCCGAGGGAGCAGTACTTC.

The V and J genes are TRBV5-1 and TRBJ2-7, with 8 bases identical to TRBD2. The CDR3 covers 16 residues. Germline V gene data show CDR1 as SGHRS and CDR2 as YFSETQ. V lost 0 bases, J lost 5 bases, and 10 bases stayed unmatched. As DNA, the CDR3 is TGCGCCAGCAGCTTGGAGGGGACTAGGAGCGGGAACGAGCAGTACTTC. This gives the protein CASSLEGTRSGNEQYF.

This sequence joins TRBV9 and TRBJ2-3; D remains ambiguous. V was shortened by 0 bases and J by 0 bases, with 8 bases between the two germline ends. The length of the CDR3 is 15 residues. CDR1 is SGDLS and CDR2 is YYNGEE in the germline V gene. The CDR3: CASSVVGGSTDTQYF. The CDR3 DNA is TGTGCCAGCAGCGTAGTAGGCGGTAGCACAGATACGCAGTATTTT.

The chain joins TRBV6-5 to TRBJ2-7; maybe TRBD2 (5 bases). Per the germline V gene, CDR1 is MNHEY and CDR2 is SVGAGI. The CDR3 contains 13 residues. Trimming pared 4 bases from V and 7 bases from J, leaving 14 bases between. The CDR3 region has the DNA TGTGCCAGCAGTTCGTCGGAGGCGATGGAGCAGTACTTC. Amino acid sequence: CASSSSEAMEQYF.

V gene TRBV9 combines with J gene TRBJ2-3; the D gene is possibly TRBD2 (5 bases). The CDR3 covers 17 residues. Germline V gene data show CDR1 as SGDLS and CDR2 as YYNGEE. V lost 1 base and J lost 2, with 17 bases in between. The CDR3 nucleotides are TGTGCCAGCAGCGTAACTAGTGGATTGAAAAACACAGATACGCAGTATTTT. It codes for CASSVTSGLKNTDTQYF. The complete variable domain, with remaining parts taken from reference TRBV9 and TRBJ2-3, reads DSGVTQTPKHLITATGQRVTLRCSPRSGDLSVYWYQQSLDQGLQFLIQYYNGEERAKGNILERFSAQQFPDLHSELNLSSLELGDSALYFCASSVTSGLKNTDTQYFGPGTRLTVL.

V and J are TRBV29-1 and TRBJ2-1; perhaps D is TRBD1 or TRBD2 (5 bases each). Germline assignment: CDR1 SQVTM and CDR2 ANQGSEA. The V gene lost 2 bases and the J gene lost 12 bases, with 17 bases spanning the gap. The CDR3 is 13 amino acids. The CDR3 bases are TGCAGCGTTGAATCCGAAGATACTAGGGGGCAGTTCTTC. This codes for CSVESEDTRGQFF.

The chain combines TRBV6-5 with TRBJ2-5; D possibly corresponds to TRBD2 (5 bases). CDR1 and CDR2 from the germline V gene are MNHEY and SVGAGI. The CDR3 runs to 14 residues. Trimming took off 5 bases at V and 1 base at J, with 11 bases between the two ends. This CDR3 reads CASSPSGFQETQYF. CDR3 nucleotides: TGTGCCAGCAGTCCCAGCGGCTTCCAAGAGACCCAGTACTTC.

This clone has just one count. V and J are TRBV5-1 and TRBJ2-7; TRBD2 matches at 8 bases. This CDR3 region has 14 residues. The trim removed 5 bases at V and 2 bases at J, leaving 6 bases unmatched. The germline V gene has CDR1 SGHRS and CDR2 YFSETQ. Here the CDR3 DNA reads TGCGCCAGCAGTGGGGCGGGGGGTACCTACGAGCAGTACTTC. Translation gives CASSGAGGTYEQYF.

This clone came up once. The chain is built from TRBV7-6 and TRBJ2-1; 7 positions match TRBD2. The junction had 16 bases not matched to a gene; V was cut back by 5 bases and J by 9 bases. CDR3 length: 16 residues. The germline V gene has CDR1 SGHVS and CDR2 FNYEAQ. DNA of the CDR3: TGTGCCAGCAGCCCGGGGGGATCGGGAGATATAAGTGAGCAGTTCTTC. Translated: CASSPGGSGDISEQFF. The variable domain in full, completed from reference TRBV7-6 and TRBJ2-1, reads GAGVSQSPRYKVTKRGQDVALRCDPISGHVSLYWYRQALGQGPEFLTYFNYEAQQDKSGLPNDRFSAERPEGSISTLTIQRTEQRDSAMYRCASSPGGSGDISEQFFGPGTRLTVL.

The CDR3 loop reads CASSASGLTYNEQFF. In DNA form, the CDR3 reads TGTGCCAGCAGCGCCTCGGGACTAACCTACAATGAGCAGTTCTTC. This rearrangement joins TRBV9 to TRBJ2-1, with 7 bases lining up with TRBD2. Germline CDR1 SGDLS, CDR2 YYNGEE. CDR3 size: 15 residues. With 3 bases clipped from V and 2 bases from J, the junction kept 5 bases outside the gene matches.